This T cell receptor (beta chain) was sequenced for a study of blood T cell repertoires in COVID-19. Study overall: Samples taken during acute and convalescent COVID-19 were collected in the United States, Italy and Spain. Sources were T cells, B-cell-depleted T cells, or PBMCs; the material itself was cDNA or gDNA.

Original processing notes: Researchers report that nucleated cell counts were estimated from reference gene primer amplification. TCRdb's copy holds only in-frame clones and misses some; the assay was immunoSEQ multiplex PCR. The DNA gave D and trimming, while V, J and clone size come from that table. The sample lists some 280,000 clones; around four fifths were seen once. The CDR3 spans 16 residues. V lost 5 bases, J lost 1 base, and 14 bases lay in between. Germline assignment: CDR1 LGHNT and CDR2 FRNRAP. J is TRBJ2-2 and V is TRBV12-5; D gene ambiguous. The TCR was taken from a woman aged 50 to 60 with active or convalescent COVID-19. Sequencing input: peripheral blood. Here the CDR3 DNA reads TGTGCTAGTGGTCCCCCCCCCGGTCTGAACACCGGGGAGCTGTTTTTT. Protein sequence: CASGPPPGLNTGELFF.